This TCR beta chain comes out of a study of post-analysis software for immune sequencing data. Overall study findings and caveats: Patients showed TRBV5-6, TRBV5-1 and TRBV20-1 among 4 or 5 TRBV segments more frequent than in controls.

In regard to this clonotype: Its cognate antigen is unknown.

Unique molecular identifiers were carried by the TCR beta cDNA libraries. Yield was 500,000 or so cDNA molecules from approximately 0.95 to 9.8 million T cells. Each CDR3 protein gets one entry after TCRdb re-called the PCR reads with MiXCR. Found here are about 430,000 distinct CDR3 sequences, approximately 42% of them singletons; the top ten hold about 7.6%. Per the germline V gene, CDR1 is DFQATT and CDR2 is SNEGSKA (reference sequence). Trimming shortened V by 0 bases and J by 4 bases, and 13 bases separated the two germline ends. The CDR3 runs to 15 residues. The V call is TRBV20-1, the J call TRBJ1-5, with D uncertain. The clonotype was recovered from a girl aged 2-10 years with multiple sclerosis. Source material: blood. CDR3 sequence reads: CSARDPSQNNQPQHF. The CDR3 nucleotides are TGCAGTGCTAGAGATCCGTCTCAGAATAATCAGCCCCAGCATTTT.